This entry concerns a single TCR beta chain. Its target is not known. V was clipped by 0 bases and J by 0 bases, with 6 bases between them. The CDR3 runs 16 residues. Germline V lookup: CDR1 WSHSY, CDR2 SAAADI. The data were taken from a study of cytomegalovirus exposure and HLA in healthy donors. Study observations and caveats: In terms of immune exposure information, only CMV serostatus was available. As a later analysis showed, several of the most significant clusters appeared to be linked to common viral pathogens.

Despite likely unrecorded immune exposures, the donors were nominally healthy at the time of sampling. 60 Vbeta and 13 Jbeta primers were used in PCR. The authors' processing: In a later analysis, of tens of millions of unique beta chains, about 11 million appeared in at least two donors. The repertoire was sequenced with immunoSEQ multiplex PCR; TCRdb's copy has only in-frame clones and lacks some. Clone size and V and J calls were adopted from that table, with D and trimming inferred from the DNA. Altogether roughly 180,000 clones are present, 80% to 90% being singletons, with the ten largest covering approximately 9.4%.

The sequenced sample consisted of PBMCs. The source is a man between 18 and 29 years old in good health and CMV-seropositive. The V call is TRBV10-2, the J call TRBJ2-6; D ambiguous. The chain's CDR3 is CASSESSSSGANVLTF. CDR3 DNA: TGCGCCAGCAGTGAGTCGAGCTCCTCTGGGGCCAACGTCCTGACTTTC.